This T cell receptor (beta chain) comes out of a study of monozygotic twins with inflammatory bowel disease. Study-level findings and limits: A reduction in TCRbeta diversity (inverse Simpson) was seen in IBD patients relative to healthy co-twins. In patient repertoires, differing immunosuppressive treatments may have added some variability.

In germline, CDR1 is MNHNS, CDR2 SASEGT. CDR3 length: 17 amino acids. Used for each TCR library was 3500 ng of total RNA. TCRalpha along with TCRbeta cDNA was subjected to two nested PCRs lasting roughly 17 and 9 cycles. TCRdb re-called the 5' RACE reads and gives one entry per CDR3 protein, without DNA. The sample includes 300,000 to 400,000 distinct CDR3 sequences. As regards this clonotype: Its antigen is as yet unknown.

The gene calls are TRBV6-1 and TRBJ1-5; TCRdb proposes TRBD1, but this gene call is untestable without DNA. The clonotype originates from a human donor with ulcerative colitis or Crohn's disease, or a healthy co-twin of an affected twin (not recorded which). Input material: blood. The CDR3: CASSENWGSGGYQPQHF.